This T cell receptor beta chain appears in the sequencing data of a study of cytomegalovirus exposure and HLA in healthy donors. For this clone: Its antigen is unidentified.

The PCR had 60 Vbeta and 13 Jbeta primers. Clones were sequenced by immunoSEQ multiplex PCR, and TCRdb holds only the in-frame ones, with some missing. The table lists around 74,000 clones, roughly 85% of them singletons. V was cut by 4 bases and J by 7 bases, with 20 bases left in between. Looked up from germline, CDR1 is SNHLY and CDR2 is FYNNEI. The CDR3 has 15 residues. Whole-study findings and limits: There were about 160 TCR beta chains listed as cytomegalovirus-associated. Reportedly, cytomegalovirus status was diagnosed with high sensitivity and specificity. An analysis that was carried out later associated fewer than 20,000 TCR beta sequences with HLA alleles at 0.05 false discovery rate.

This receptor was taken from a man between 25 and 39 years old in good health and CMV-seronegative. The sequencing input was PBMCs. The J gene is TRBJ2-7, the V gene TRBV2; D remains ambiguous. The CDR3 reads CASSGALPSTREQYF. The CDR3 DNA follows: TGTGCCAGCAGTGGGGCTCTTCCCTCCACCCGAGAGCAGTACTTC. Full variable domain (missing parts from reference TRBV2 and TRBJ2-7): EPEVTQTPSHQVTQMGQEVILRCVPISNHLYFYWYRQILGQKVEFLVSFYNNEISEKSEIFDDQFSVERPDGSNFTLKIRSTKLEDSAMYFCASSGALPSTREQYFGPGTRLTVT.